The 3 T cell receptor beta chains below all came from one sample that was sequenced in a study of blood T cell repertoires in COVID-19. Measured with immunoSEQ multiplex PCR; TCRdb has only the in-frame clones, and not every one. The sample yields roughly 260,000 clones, around nine tenths seen once. The sequenced sample was peripheral blood. These receptors were collected from a woman in her 30s with COVID-19, enrolled during active disease.

The chain links TRBV21-1 to TRBJ2-7; the table's D call TRBD1 went unverified against the DNA. TRBV21-1 has pseudogene status. The CDR3 is 14 amino acids. The CDR3 sequence is CASNLGQGSVEQYF. The CDR3 nucleotides are TGTGCCAGCAATCTTGGACAGGGGAGCGTCGAGCAGTACTTC.

To note about this clone: Germline and junction disagree at one end, which may indicate a read error. This chain links TRBV19 with TRBJ1-2; TRBD1 agrees at 12 bases. This CDR3 is built from 13 residues. Per the germline V gene, CDR1 is LNHDA and CDR2 is SQIVND (reference sequence). CDR3 DNA sequence: TGTGCCAGTAGTCAAGGAGGGACAGGGGGCTGGGCCTTC. It translates to CASSQGGTGGWAF.

The CDR3, as DNA: TGTGCCAGCAGTTTGGGCAGGTACAATCAGCCCCAGCATTTT. It specifies CASSLGRYNQPQHF. The chain employs TRBV28 and TRBJ1-5; no clear D. V dropped 3 bases and J dropped 3 bases, with 9 bases sitting between them. Germline V gene sequence: CDR1 MDHEN, CDR2 SYDVKM. The CDR3 totals 14 residues.